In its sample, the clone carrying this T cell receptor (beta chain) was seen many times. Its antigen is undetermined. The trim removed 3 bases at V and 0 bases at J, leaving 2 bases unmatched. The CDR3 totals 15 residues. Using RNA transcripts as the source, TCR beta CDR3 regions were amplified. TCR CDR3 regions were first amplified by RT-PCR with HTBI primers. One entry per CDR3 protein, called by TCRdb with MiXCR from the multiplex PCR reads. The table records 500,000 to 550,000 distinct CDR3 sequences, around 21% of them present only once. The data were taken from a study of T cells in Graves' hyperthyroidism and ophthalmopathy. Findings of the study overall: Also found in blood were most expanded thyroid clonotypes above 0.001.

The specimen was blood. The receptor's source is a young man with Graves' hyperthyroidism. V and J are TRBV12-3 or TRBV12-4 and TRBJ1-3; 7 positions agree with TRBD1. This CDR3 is CASSLTGTSGNTIYF. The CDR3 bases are TGTGCCAGCAGTTTGACAGGGACCTCTGGAAACACCATATATTTT.